This T cell receptor beta chain was captured by sequencing in a study of T cell repertoires in cytomegalovirus infection. Study-level background: Recently described HLA-C-restricted plus well-studied HLA-B-restricted CMV epitopes were used. Public signatures in TCR beta pointed to CMV infection and matching HLA type.

TCRdb re-analysed the reads in MiXCR, keeping a single row per CDR3 protein. The table lists about 110,000 distinct CDR3 sequences, around 45% of them singletons. V was pared by 2 bases and J by 5 bases, with 12 bases between. This CDR3 has 13 residues. Germline lookup yields CDR1 DFQATT and CDR2 SNEGSKA (reference sequence). Study-wide results and limits: HLA-C-restricted CMV-specific TCR beta clonotypes were dominant in the ex vivo response. The cumulative frequency of public TCR beta families identified carriers of CMV plus the relevant HLA.

This clonotype was counted once. The antigen remains undetermined. The V and J genes are TRBV20-1 and TRBJ1-1; a weak D match, TRBD1 (5 bases). The source material was CD8+ T cells from cultured PBMCs, sampled from culture after CMV antigen stimulation. The receptor was isolated from a human donor in good health (CMV status not recorded). Some clones in this sample may be carry-over from other donors' samples. The CDR3 sequence is CSARPREGTEAFF. The CDR3 DNA is TGCAGTGCTAGACCCAGGGAGGGAACTGAAGCTTTCTTT.